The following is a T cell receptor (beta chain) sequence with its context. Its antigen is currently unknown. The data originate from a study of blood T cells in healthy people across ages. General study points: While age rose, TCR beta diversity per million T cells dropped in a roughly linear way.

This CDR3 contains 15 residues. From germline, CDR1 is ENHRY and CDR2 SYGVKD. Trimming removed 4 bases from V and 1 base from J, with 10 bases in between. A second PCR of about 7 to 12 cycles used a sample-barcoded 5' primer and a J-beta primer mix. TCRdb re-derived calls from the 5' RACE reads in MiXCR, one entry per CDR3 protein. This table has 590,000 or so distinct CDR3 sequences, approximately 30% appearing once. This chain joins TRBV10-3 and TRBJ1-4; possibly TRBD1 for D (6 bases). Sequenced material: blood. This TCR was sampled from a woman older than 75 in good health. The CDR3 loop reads CAISGSGQTNEKLFF. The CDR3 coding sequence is TGTGCCATCAGTGGATCGGGACAAACTAATGAAAAACTGTTTTTT.